These T cell receptor beta chains were read from a single sample in a study of T cell repertoires in cytomegalovirus infection. From the reads, TCRdb called clonotypes with MiXCR, one entry per CDR3 protein. The sample shows some 200,000 distinct CDR3 sequences, 8.5% to 10% of them seen only once. Sequences were obtained from PBMCs. The receptors here all came from a human donor in good health (CMV status not recorded). Some clones in this sample may be carry-over from other donors' samples. Each CDR3 is given with its conserved first and last residue. A D gene is named only where the DNA matches it firmly. Clone size is not always given. Where it is, it says once, few, many or a class for expanded clones.

few	TRBV12-3/TRBV12-4	14	TRBJ1-5	TRBD1	CASSRTGTQQPQHF	TGTGCCAGCAGTAGGACAGGGACCCAACAGCCCCAGCATTTT
few	TRBV20-1	14	TRBJ2-3	-	CSAQRASGTDTQYF	TGCAGTGCCCAACGGGCGTCTGGCACAGATACGCAGTATTTT
-	TRBV20-1	17	TRBJ1-3	TRBD1	CSATGTGANLDGNTIYF	TGCAGTGCTACCGGGACAGGGGCCAACCTAGATGGAAACACCATATATTTT
-	TRBV7-8	16	TRBJ2-7	TRBD1	CASRPTGGRPLYEQYF	TGTGCCAGCAGACCTACAGGGGGACGGCCCCTTTACGAGCAGTACTTC
many	TRBV7-2	16	TRBJ2-1	TRBD2	CASSPWGTSGNNEQFF	TGTGCCAGCAGCCCGTGGGGGACTAGCGGGAACAATGAGCAGTTCTTC
few	TRBV12-3/TRBV12-4	13	TRBJ1-5	-	CASSKGEDQPQHF	TGTGCCAGCAGTAAGGGAGAGGATCAGCCCCAGCATTTT
many	TRBV5-1	14	TRBJ1-1	-	CASSREGGNTEAFF	TGCGCCAGCAGCCGAGAAGGGGGGAACACTGAAGCTTTCTTT
many	TRBV6-2/TRBV6-3	11	TRBJ2-7	-	CASSYGGEQYF	TGTGCCAGCAGTTACGGGGGGGAGCAGTACTTC
many	TRBV10-3	14	TRBJ2-2	-	CAISGTSNTGELFF	TGTGCCATCAGTGGGACTTCGAACACCGGGGAGCTGTTTTTT
many	TRBV6-6	19	TRBJ2-5	-	CASSAWGPLEWARQETQYF	TGTGCCAGCAGCGCCTGGGGACCCCTTGAGTGGGCGCGCCAAGAGACCCAGTACTTC
many	TRBV6-2/TRBV6-3	18	TRBJ2-1	TRBD2	CASSYSSSGSRSYNEQFF	TGTGCCAGCAGTTACTCGTCTAGCGGGAGTAGATCCTACAATGAGCAGTTCTTC
-	TRBV27	20	TRBJ2-1	-	CASSSRGGHNPRQFLHEQFF	TGTGCCAGCAGTTCCCGGGGTGGGCATAATCCGAGGCAATTCCTCCATGAGCAGTTCTTC
few	TRBV12-3/TRBV12-4	15	TRBJ2-1	-	CASSPAGQTYNEQFF	TGTGCCAGCAGCCCGGCGGGGCAAACCTACAATGAGCAGTTCTTC
many	TRBV19	14	TRBJ1-1	-	CASSIEGDNTEAFF	TGTGCCAGTAGTATAGAGGGGGATAACACTGAAGCTTTCTTT
many	TRBV12-3/TRBV12-4	14	TRBJ1-5	-	CASSFDRNGQPQHF	TGTGCCAGCAGTTTTGACAGGAATGGACAGCCCCAGCATTTT
few	TRBV28	14	TRBJ2-7	TRBD1	CASSKTGGGNEQYF	TGTGCCAGCAGTAAAACAGGGGGCGGAAACGAGCAGTACTTC
-	TRBV5-6	18	TRBJ1-2	-	CASSLGDRRRARDYGYTF	TGTGCCAGCAGCTTGGGAGACAGGCGTCGGGCGAGAGACTATGGCTACACCTTC
few	TRBV20-1	14	TRBJ1-4	-	CSASFSMGTEKLFF	TGCAGTGCTAGTTTTTCTATGGGGACTGAAAAACTGTTTTTT
-	TRBV5-8	13	TRBJ2-1	TRBD2	CASILAGYNEQFF	TGTGCCAGCATACTAGCGGGTTATAATGAGCAGTTCTTC
many	TRBV7-2	13	TRBJ1-1	-	CASSLATADTVFF	TGTGCCAGCAGCTTAGCCACAGCGGACACGGTATTCTTT
-	TRBV29-1	13	TRBJ2-5	TRBD2	CSVEVAGVETQYF	TGCAGCGTTGAAGTAGCGGGAGTAGAGACCCAGTACTTC
many	TRBV11-2	12	TRBJ1-1	-	CASSFGPRYAFF	TGTGCCAGCAGCTTCGGGCCTCGCTACGCTTTCTTT
many	TRBV5-1	15	TRBJ1-2	TRBD1	CASTLGQGKGYGYTF	TGCGCCAGCACCCTGGGACAGGGGAAGGGCTATGGCTACACCTTC
-	TRBV5-5	16	TRBJ2-1	TRBD2	CASSSQLAGGPVEQFF	TGTGCCAGCAGCTCGCAGTTAGCGGGAGGGCCGGTTGAGCAGTTCTTC
many	TRBV7-3	14	TRBJ2-1	TRBD2	CASSPLAGGNEQFF	TGTGCCAGCAGCCCACTAGCGGGAGGCAATGAGCAGTTCTTC
many	TRBV7-2	16	TRBJ1-1	-	CASSFPQGSAFTEAFF	TGTGCCAGCAGCTTTCCACAGGGTTCGGCTTTCACTGAAGCTTTCTTT
many	TRBV20-1	15	TRBJ2-5	TRBD2	CSAYRSGSTQETQYF	TGCAGTGCTTACCGAAGCGGGAGCACCCAAGAGACCCAGTACTTC